This T cell receptor beta chain was captured by sequencing in a study of shared clonotypes between healthy human individuals. Study-level information: Each donor contributed plates that comprised three CD4 naive, three CD4 memory, two CD8 naive and one CD8 memory.

In the naive CD8 group, cells lacked CD45RO and were positively selected for CCR7, so terminally differentiated effector memory CD45RA+ cells were left out. Donors included only healthy HIV-negative adults lacking recent acute infections or vaccinations. TCRdb keeps only in-frame clones here, not all; method: immunoSEQ multiplex PCR. The sample has some 740,000 clones; more than 85% are singletons. J lost 5 bases, V lost 4 bases, and 7 bases had no gene match. The V gene's germline CDR1 is SGHTA and CDR2 FQGNSA. CDR3 length equals 15 residues. The sequencing sample was made of naive CD8+ T cells sorted from blood. The V call is TRBV7-2, the J call TRBJ1-5, with 8 bases that match TRBD1. The receptor was isolated from a man aged 25-40 years in good health. Here the CDR3 DNA reads TGTGCCAGCAGCTCAAGACAGGGGCGTGATCAGCCCCAGCATTTT. It is translated as CASSSRQGRDQPQHF.